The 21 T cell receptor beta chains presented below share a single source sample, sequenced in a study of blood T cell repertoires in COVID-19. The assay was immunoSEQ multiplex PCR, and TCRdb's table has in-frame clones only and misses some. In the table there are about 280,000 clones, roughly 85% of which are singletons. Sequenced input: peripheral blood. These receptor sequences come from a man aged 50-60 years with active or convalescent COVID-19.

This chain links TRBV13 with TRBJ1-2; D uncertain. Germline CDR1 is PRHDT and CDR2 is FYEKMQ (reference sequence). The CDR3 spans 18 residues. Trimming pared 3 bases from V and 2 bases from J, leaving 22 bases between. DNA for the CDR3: TGTGCCAGCAGCTTCAGGCGCCCCGCCTCACGACAAAACTATGGCTACACCTTC. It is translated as CASSFRRPASRQNYGYTF.

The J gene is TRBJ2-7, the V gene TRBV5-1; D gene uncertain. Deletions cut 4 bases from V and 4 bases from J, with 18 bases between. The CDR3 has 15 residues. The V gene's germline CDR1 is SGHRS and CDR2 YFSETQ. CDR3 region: CASSRAPTSTYEQYF. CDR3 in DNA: TGCGCCAGCAGCCGAGCACCCACCTCAACTTACGAGCAGTACTTC.

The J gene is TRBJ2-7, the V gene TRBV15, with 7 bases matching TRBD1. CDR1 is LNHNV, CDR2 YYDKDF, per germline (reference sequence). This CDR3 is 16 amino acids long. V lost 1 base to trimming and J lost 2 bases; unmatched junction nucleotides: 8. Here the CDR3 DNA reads TGTGCCACCAGCAGAGGGACAGGAGTACCCCCCTACGAGCAGTACTTC. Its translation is CATSRGTGVPPYEQYF. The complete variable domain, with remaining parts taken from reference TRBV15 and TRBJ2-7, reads DAMVIQNPRYQVTQFGKPVTLSCSQTLNHNVMYWYQQKSSQAPKLLFHYYDKDFNNEADTPDNFQSRRPNTSFCFLDIRSPGLGDTAMYLCATSRGTGVPPYEQYFGPGTRLTVT.

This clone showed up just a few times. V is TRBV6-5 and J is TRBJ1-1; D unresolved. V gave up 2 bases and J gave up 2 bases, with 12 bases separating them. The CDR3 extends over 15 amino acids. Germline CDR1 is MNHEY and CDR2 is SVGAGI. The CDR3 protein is CASSYGAEANTEAFF. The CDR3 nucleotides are TGTGCCAGCAGTTACGGAGCAGAGGCCAACACTGAAGCTTTCTTT.

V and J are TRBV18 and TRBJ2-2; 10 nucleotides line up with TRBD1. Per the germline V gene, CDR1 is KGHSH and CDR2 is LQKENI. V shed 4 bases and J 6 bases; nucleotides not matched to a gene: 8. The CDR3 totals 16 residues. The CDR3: CASSQIGTGVSGELFF. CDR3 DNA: TGTGCCAGCTCACAAATCGGGACAGGGGTATCCGGGGAGCTGTTTTTT.

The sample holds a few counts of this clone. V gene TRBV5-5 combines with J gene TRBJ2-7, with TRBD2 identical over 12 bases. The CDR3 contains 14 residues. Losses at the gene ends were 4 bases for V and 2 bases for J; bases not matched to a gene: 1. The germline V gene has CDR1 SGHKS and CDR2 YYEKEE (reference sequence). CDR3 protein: CASSPSGRAYEQYF. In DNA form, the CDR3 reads TGTGCCAGCAGCCCTAGCGGGAGGGCCTACGAGCAGTACTTC.

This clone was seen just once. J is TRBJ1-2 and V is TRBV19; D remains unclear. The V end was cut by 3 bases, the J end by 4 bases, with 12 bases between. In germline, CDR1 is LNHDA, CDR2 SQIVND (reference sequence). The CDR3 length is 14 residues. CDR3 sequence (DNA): TGTGCCAGTAGTATTGGGCAGCTCTCCTATGGCTACACCTTC. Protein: CASSIGQLSYGYTF.

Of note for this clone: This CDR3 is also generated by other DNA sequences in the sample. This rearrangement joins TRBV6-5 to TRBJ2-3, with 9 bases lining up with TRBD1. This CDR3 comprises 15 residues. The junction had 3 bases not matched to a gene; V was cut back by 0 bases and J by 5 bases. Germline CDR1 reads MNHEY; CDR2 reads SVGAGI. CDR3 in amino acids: CASSYSGQGKDTQYF. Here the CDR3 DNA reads TGTGCCAGCAGTTACTCGGGACAGGGCAAAGATACGCAGTATTTT.

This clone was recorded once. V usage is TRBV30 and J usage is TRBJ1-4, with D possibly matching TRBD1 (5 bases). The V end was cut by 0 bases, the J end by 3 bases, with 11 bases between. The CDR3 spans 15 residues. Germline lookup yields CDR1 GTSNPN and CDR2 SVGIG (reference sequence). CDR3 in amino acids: CAWSVQAGPNEKLFF. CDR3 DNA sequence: TGTGCCTGGAGTGTACAGGCAGGGCCTAATGAAAAACTGTTTTTT. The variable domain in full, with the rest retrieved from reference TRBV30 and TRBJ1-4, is SQTIHQWPATLVQPVGSPLSLECTVEGTSNPNLYWYRQAAGRGLQLLFYSVGIGQISSEVPQNLSASRPQDRQFILSSKKLLLSDSGFYLCAWSVQAGPNEKLFFGSGTQLSVL.

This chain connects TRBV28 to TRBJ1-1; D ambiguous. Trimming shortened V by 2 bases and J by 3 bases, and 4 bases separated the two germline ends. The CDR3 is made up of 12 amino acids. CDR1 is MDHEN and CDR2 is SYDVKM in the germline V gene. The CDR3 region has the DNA TGTGCCAGCAGTTTAGCGGACACTGAAGCTTTCTTT. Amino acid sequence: CASSLADTEAFF.

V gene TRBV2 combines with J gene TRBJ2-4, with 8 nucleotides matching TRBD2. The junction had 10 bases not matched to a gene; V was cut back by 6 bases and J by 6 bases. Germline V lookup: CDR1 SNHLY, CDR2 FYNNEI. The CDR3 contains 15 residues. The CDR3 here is CASRGLVRFGNIQYF. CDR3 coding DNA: TGTGCCAGCAGGGGACTAGTAAGGTTTGGAAACATTCAGTACTTC.

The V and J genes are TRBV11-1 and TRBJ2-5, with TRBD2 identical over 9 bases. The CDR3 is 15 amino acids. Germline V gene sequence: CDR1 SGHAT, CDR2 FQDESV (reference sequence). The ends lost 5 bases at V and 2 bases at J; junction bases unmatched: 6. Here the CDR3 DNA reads TGTGCCAGCAGCCCTAGCGGGGCGGGGCAAGAGACCCAGTACTTC. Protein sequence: CASSPSGAGQETQYF.

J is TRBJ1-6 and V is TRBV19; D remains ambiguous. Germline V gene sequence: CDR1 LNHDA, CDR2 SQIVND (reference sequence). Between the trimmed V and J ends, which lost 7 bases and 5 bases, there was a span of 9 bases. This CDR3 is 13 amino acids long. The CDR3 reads CASNGFNNSPLHF. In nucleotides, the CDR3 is TGTGCCAGTAACGGGTTTAATAATTCACCCCTCCACTTT.

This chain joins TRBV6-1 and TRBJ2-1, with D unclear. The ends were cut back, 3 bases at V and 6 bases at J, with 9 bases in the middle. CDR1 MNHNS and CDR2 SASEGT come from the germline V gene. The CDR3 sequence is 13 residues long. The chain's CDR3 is CASSERLGNEQFF. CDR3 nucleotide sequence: TGTGCCAGCAGTGAGAGACTGGGCAATGAGCAGTTCTTC.

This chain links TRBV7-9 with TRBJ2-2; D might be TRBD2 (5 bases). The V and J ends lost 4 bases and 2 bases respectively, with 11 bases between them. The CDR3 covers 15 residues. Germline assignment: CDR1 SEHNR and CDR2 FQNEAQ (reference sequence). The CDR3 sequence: CASSSPTGNTGELFF. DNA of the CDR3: TGTGCCAGCAGCTCCCCCACGGGAAACACCGGGGAGCTGTTTTTT.

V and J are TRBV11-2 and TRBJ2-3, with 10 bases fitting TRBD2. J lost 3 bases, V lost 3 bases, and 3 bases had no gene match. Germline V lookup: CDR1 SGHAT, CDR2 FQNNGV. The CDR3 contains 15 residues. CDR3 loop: CASSFSGRSTDTQYF. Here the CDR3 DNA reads TGTGCCAGCAGCTTTAGCGGGAGGTCGACAGATACGCAGTATTTT.

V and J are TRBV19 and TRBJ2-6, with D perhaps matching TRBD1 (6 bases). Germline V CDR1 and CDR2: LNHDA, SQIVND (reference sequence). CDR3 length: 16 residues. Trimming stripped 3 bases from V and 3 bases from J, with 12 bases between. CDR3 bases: TGTGCCAGTAGTATCAGGGGAACGCGTGGGGCCAACGTCCTGACTTTC. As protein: CASSIRGTRGANVLTF.

In DNA, the CDR3 is TGTGCCAGCAGAACAGGGGGCGCGGGGACCGGGGAGCTGTTTTTT. Translation: CASRTGGAGTGELFF. This chain connects TRBV27 to TRBJ2-2, with TRBD1 matching over 9 bases. Germline-derived CDR1 and CDR2 are MNHEY and SMNVEV (reference sequence). The CDR3 loop spans 15 amino acids. Losses at the gene ends were 6 bases for V and 5 bases for J; bases not matched to a gene: 7.

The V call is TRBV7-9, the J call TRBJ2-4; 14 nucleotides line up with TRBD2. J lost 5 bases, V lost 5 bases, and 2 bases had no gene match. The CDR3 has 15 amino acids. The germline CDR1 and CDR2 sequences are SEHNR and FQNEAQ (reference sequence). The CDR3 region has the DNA TGTGCCAGCAGCGGGACTAGCGGGAGTCAAAACATTCAGTACTTC. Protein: CASSGTSGSQNIQYF.

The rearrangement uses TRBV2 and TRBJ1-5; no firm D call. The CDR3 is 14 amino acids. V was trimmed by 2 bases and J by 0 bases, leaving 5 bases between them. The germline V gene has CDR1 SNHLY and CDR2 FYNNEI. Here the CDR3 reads CASSEQASNQPQHF. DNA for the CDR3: TGTGCCAGCAGTGAACAGGCTAGCAATCAGCCCCAGCATTTT.

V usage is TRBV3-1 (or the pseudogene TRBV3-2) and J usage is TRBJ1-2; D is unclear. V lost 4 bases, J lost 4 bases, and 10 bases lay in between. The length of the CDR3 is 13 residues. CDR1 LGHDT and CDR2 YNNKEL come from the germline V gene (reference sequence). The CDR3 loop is CASSLQAFYGYTF. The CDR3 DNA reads TGTGCCAGCAGCCTCCAGGCGTTCTATGGCTACACCTTC.